Following are 11 T cell receptor beta chains from one sample sequenced in a study of blood T cells in healthy people across ages. PCR was performed a second time for about 6 to 12 cycles using a sample-barcoded 5' primer and a J-beta primer mix. TCRdb itself ran the 5' RACE reads through MiXCR, one entry per CDR3 protein. The sample consists of around 1,900,000 distinct CDR3 sequences, around 42% of them appearing once. The sample comprised blood. Receptors originate from a human donor in good health.

The chain links TRBV24-1 to TRBJ2-5; no clear D. The J call could be wrong; TRBJ2-7 is a better fit for the DNA end. Per germline, CDR1 KGHDR and CDR2 SFDVKD. The CDR3 loop spans 13 amino acids. Written as DNA, the CDR3 is TGTGCCACCAGTGACAGCCTCACGCACGAGCAGTACTTC. This encodes CATSDSLTHEQYF.

This clonotype was counted ten times or more. The rearrangement joins TRBV9 to TRBJ2-7; a weak D match, TRBD2 (6 bases). V dropped 4 bases and J dropped 4 bases, with 12 bases sitting between them. The germline CDR1 and CDR2 sequences are SGDLS and YYNGEE. The CDR3 is 13 amino acids. The CDR3 protein is CASSSGTEYEQYF. DNA of the CDR3: TGTGCCAGCAGCTCAGGGACTGAGTACGAGCAGTACTTC.

This clonotype was detected a few times. The V gene is TRBV12-3 or TRBV12-4, the J gene TRBJ2-5; D may be TRBD1 (7 bases). The last part of the DNA fits TRBJ2-7 better; the J call may be wrong. This CDR3 comprises 20 residues. The CDR3 nucleotides read TGTGCCAGCAGTTTCATTCAGGACACAGGGGCTGGAGGGCTCTACTACGAGCAGTACTTC. It is translated as CASSFIQDTGAGGLYYEQYF.

V usage is TRBV11-3 and J usage is TRBJ1-6, with D possibly matching TRBD1 (6 bases). CDR3 length: 14 residues. The germline V gene has CDR1 SGHNT and CDR2 YENEEA. Trimming left V 5 bases short and J 5 bases short, with 10 bases between. The CDR3 here is CASSQRGHNSPLHF. In nucleotides, the CDR3 is TGTGCCAGCAGCCAGCGGGGGCATAATTCACCCCTCCACTTT.

In its sample, this clonotype was seen a few times. The chain combines TRBV9 with TRBJ2-7; D is undetermined. CDR1 is SGDLS, CDR2 YYNGEE, per germline. The V and J ends lost 0 bases and 2 bases respectively, with 6 bases between them. The CDR3 is made up of 13 amino acids. CDR3 region: CASSVDDAYEQYF. The CDR3 DNA reads TGTGCCAGCAGCGTAGATGACGCCTACGAGCAGTACTTC.

This clonotype appeared a few times. In nucleotides, the CDR3 is TGTGCCAGCAGTTCTCCGGGACGGAGCTCCTACGAGCAGTACTTC. This sequence encodes CASSSPGRSSYEQYF. The V gene is TRBV28, the J gene TRBJ2-7, with D perhaps given as TRBD1 or TRBD2 (5 bases each). CDR1 and CDR2 from the germline V gene are MDHEN and SYDVKM. The ends were cut back, 4 bases at V and 0 bases at J, with 13 bases in the middle. The length of the CDR3 is 15 residues.

The chain couples TRBV27 to TRBJ2-5, with D possibly matching TRBD1 (5 bases). With the DNA end fitting TRBJ2-7 better, the J assignment may be wrong. The CDR3 runs 14 residues. CDR1 and CDR2 (germline): MNHEY, SMNVEV (reference sequence). In DNA, the CDR3 is TGTGCCAGCAGTTTAAGGGGCAGGGTGAGCGAGCAGTACTTC. It encodes CASSLRGRVSEQYF.

This rearrangement joins TRBV6-2 or TRBV6-3 to TRBJ2-1; 11 positions agree with TRBD1. J gave up 0 bases and V 5 bases, and 6 bases lay outside the gene matches. Germline V gives CDR1 MNHEY, CDR2 SVGEGT. CDR3 size: 17 residues. CDR3 bases: TGTGCCAGCAGTCAGCGCGGGACAGGGGGCTCCTACAATGAGCAGTTCTTC. Protein product: CASSQRGTGGSYNEQFF.

This CDR3 is CASSLFRGGVAKNIQYF. Written as DNA, the CDR3 is TGTGCCAGCAGCTTATTCAGGGGGGGGGTAGCCAAAAACATTCAGTACTTC. This chain links TRBV11-2 with TRBJ2-4; D possibly uses TRBD1 or TRBD2 (7 bases each). The CDR3 spans 17 residues. The germline V and J ends were trimmed by 2 bases and 0 bases, with 14 bases remaining between them. CDR1 is SGHAT and CDR2 is FQNNGV in the germline V gene.

This clonotype showed up just a few times. This chain uses TRBV29-1 with TRBJ2-5; D might be TRBD2 (6 bases). The J call may be faulty, since TRBJ2-7 better matches the DNA end. Germline V lookup: CDR1 SQVTM, CDR2 ANQGSEA. This CDR3 region has 15 residues. CDR3: CSVLGVGTPTYEQYF. As DNA, the CDR3 is TGCAGCGTCCTTGGGGTGGGGACTCCTACCTACGAGCAGTACTTC.

Concerning this clonotype: The junction shows a germline mismatch at one end, possibly a read error. The chain has TRBV6-4 and TRBJ2-3; D might be TRBD1 or TRBD2, each matching 6 bases. The germline CDR1 and CDR2 sequences are MRHNA and SNTAGT. This CDR3 spans 15 amino acids. CDR3 sequence: CVSSDPVGGTDTQYF. CDR3 DNA sequence: TGTGTCAGCAGTGACCCGGTCGGGGGCACCGATACGCAGTATTTT.